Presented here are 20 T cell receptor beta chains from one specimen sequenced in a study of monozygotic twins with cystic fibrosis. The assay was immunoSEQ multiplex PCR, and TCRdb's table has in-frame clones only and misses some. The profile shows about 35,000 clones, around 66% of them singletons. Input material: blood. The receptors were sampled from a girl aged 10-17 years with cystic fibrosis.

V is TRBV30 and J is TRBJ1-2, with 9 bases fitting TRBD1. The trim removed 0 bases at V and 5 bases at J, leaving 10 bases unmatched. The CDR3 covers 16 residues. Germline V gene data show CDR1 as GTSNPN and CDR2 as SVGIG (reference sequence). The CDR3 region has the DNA TGTGCCTGGAGTGTTATGGGGGACAGGGAACTTTATGGCTACACCTTC. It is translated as CAWSVMGDRELYGYTF.

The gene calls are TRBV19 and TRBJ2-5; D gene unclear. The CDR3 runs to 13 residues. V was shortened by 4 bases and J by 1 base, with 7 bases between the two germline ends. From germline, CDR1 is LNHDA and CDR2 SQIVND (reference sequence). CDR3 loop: CASSTRTQETQYF. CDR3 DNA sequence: TGTGCCAGTAGTACCAGAACCCAAGAGACCCAGTACTTC.

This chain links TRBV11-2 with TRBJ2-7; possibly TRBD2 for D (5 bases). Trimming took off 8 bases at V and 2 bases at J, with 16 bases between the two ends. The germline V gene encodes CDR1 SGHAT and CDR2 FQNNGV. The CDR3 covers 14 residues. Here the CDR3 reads CASRRGSQAYEQYV. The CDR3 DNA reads TGTGCCAGCCGCCGGGGATCCCAAGCCTACGAGCAGTACGTC.

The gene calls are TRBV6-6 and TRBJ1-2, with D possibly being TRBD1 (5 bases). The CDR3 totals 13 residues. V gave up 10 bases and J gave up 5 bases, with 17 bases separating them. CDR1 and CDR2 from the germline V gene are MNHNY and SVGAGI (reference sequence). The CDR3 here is CATNRDGIYGYTF. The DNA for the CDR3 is TGTGCCACCAATCGGGACGGCATATATGGCTACACCTTC.

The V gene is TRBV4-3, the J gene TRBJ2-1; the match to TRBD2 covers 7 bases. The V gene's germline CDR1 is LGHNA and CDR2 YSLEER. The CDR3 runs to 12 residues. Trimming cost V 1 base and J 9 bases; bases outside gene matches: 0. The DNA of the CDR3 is TGCGCCAGCAGCCAAGTAGCGGGTGAGCAGTTCTTC. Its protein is CASSQVAGEQFF.

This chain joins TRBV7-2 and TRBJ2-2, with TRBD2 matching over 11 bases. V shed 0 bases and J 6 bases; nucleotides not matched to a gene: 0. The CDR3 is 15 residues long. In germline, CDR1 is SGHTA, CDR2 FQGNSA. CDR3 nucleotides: TGTGCCAGCAGCTTAGCACTAGCGGGAGCCGGGGAGCTGTTTTTT. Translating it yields CASSLALAGAGELFF.

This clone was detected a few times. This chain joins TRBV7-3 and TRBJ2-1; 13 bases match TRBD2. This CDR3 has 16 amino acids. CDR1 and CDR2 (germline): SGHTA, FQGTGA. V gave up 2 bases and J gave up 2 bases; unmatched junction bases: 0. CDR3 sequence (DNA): TGTGCCAGCAGCTTAGGGACTAGCGGGACCTACAATGAGCAGTTCTTC. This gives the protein CASSLGTSGTYNEQFF. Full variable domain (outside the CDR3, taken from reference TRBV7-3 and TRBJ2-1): GAGVSQTPSNKVTEKGKYVELRCDPISGHTALYWYRQSLGQGPEFLIYFQGTGAADDSGLPNDRFFAVRPEGSVSTLKIQRTERGDSAVYLCASSLGTSGTYNEQFFGPGTRLTVL.

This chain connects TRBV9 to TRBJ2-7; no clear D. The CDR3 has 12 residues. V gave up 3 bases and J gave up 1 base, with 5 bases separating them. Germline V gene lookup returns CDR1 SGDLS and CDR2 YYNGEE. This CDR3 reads CASSGRSYEQYF. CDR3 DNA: TGTGCCAGCAGCGGCAGGTCCTACGAGCAGTACTTC.

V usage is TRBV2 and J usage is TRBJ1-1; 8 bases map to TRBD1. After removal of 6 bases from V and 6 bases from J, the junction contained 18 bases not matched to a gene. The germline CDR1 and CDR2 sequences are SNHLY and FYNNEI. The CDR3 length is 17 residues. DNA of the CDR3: TGTGCCAGCAGCAAAGACAGGGGAGGGTTACGGGGTTCTGAAGCTTTCTTT. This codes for CASSKDRGGLRGSEAFF.

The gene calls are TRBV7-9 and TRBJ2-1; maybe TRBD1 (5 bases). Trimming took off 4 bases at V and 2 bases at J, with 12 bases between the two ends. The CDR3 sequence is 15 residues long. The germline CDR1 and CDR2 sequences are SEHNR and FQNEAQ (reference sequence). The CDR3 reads CASSSQQGAYNEQFF. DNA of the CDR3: TGTGCCAGCAGCTCCCAGCAGGGCGCCTACAATGAGCAGTTCTTC. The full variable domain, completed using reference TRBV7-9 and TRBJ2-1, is DTGVSQNPRHKITKRGQNVTFRCDPISEHNRLYWYRQTLGQGPEFLTYFQNEAQLEKSRLLSDRFSAERPKGSFSTLEIQRTEQGDSAMYLCASSSQQGAYNEQFFGPGTRLTVL.

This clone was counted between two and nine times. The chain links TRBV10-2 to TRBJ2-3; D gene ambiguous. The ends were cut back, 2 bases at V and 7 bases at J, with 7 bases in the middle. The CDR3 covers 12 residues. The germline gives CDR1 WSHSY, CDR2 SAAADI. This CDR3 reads CASSESRNTQYF. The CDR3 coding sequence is TGCGCCAGCAGTGAGAGCAGAAATACGCAGTATTTT.

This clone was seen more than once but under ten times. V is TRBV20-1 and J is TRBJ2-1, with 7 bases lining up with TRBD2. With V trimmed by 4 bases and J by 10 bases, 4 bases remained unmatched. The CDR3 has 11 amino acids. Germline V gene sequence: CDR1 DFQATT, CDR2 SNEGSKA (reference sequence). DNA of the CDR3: TGCAGTGCTAAGAGTAGCGGGGAGCAGTTCTTC. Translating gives CSAKSSGEQFF.

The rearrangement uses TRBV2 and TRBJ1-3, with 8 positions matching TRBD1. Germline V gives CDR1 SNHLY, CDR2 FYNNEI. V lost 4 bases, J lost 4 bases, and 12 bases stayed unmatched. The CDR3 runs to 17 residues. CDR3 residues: CASSAGQVGLSGNTIYF. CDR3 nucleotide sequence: TGTGCCAGCAGTGCGGGACAGGTCGGATTATCCGGAAACACCATATATTTT.

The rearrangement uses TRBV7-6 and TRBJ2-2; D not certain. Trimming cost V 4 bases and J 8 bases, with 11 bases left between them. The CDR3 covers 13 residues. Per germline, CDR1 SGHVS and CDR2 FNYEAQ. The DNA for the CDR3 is TGTGCCAGCAGCTCCCGGGTGGAAGGGGAGCTGTTTTTT. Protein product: CASSSRVEGELFF.

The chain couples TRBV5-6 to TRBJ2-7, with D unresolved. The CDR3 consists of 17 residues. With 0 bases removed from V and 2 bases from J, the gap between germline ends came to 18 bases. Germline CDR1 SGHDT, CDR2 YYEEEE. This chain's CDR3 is CASSLAVGQRVPYEQYV. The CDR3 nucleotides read TGTGCCAGCAGCTTGGCGGTCGGCCAGAGAGTCCCCTACGAGCAGTACGTC.

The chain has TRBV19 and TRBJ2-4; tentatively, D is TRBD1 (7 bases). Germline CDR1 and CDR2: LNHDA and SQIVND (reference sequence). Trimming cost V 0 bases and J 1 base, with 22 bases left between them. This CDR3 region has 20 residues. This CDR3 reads CASSIDYRGGGRWAKNIQYF. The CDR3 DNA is TGTGCCAGTAGTATAGACTACAGGGGCGGAGGGAGATGGGCCAAAAACATTCAGTACTTC.

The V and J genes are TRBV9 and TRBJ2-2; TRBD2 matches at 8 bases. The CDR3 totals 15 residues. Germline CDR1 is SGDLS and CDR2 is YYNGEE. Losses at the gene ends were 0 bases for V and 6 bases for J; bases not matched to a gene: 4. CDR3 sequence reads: CASSVVSSGPGELFF. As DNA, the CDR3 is TGTGCCAGCAGCGTAGTTTCTAGCGGGCCCGGGGAGCTGTTTTTT.

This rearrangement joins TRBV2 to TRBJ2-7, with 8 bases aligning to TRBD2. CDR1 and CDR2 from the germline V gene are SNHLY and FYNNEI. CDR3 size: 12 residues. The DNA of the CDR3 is TGTGCCAGCAGTGACACGCCGGGGGGGAGAAACGTC. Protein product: CASSDTPGGRNV.

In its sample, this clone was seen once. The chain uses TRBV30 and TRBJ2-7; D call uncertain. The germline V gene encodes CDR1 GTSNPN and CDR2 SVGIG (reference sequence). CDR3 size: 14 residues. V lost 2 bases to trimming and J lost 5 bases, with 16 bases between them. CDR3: CAWSLFSLEDEQYV. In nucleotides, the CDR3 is TGTGCCTGGAGTTTATTCTCCCTTGAAGACGAGCAGTACGTC.

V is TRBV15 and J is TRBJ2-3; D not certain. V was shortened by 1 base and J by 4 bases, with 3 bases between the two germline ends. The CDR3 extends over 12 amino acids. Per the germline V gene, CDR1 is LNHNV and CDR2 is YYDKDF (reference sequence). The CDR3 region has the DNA TGTGCCACCAGCAGAGTATCAGATACGCAGTATTTT. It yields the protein CATSRVSDTQYF.